This T cell receptor beta chain is from a study of monozygotic twins with inflammatory bowel disease. The CDR3 length is 13 residues. The V gene's germline CDR1 is SGHVS and CDR2 FNYEAQ. Study outcomes and limitations: With inverse Simpson as the measure, TCRbeta diversity was lower in IBD patients than in healthy co-twins.

As to this clonotype: As yet, its antigen is unknown.

From its re-call of the 5' RACE reads, TCRdb lists each CDR3 protein once, without DNA. This sample contains more than 300,000 distinct CDR3 sequences. This clonotype was obtained from a human donor with ulcerative colitis or Crohn's disease, or a healthy co-twin of an affected twin (not recorded which). This rearrangement joins TRBV7-6 to TRBJ1-1; TCRdb's D call, TRBD1, is unchecked because there is no DNA. Sequenced material: blood. The CDR3 reads CASSFGTRLKAFF.